These 16 T cell receptor beta chains were all obtained from the same sample, sequenced in a study of T cell responses to AZD1222 COVID-19 vaccine. Sequencing was performed with immunoSEQ multiplex PCR; in TCRdb, only in-frame clones are kept and a portion is missing. The sample holds 150,000 to 200,000 clones; just over 90% are singletons and the top ten take around 4%. The material was peripheral blood, obtained on day 0 of AZD1222 vaccination. All receptors derive from an adult in good health.

The chain couples TRBV6-5 to TRBJ1-2; TRBD1 might be the D (6 bases). Looked up from germline, CDR1 is MNHEY and CDR2 is SVGAGI. With 6 bases removed from V and 4 bases from J, the gap between germline ends came to 18 bases. The CDR3 is made up of 15 amino acids. This chain's CDR3 is CASRAERGVSYGYTF. In DNA form, the CDR3 reads TGTGCCAGCAGAGCCGAGAGGGGGGTGAGCTATGGCTACACCTTC.

This chain joins TRBV19 and TRBJ2-7, with a tentative D call TRBD2 (6 bases). V shed 0 bases and J shed 6 bases, with 15 bases lying between them. The CDR3 has 15 residues. Germline CDR1 and CDR2: LNHDA and SQIVND (reference sequence). The CDR3 sequence: CASSIDGSGFSEQYF. In nucleotides, the CDR3 is TGTGCCAGTAGTATAGATGGTAGCGGATTCTCCGAGCAGTACTTC.

The gene calls are TRBV28 and TRBJ2-1, with 10 bases fitting TRBD2. V gave up 5 bases and J gave up 6 bases; unmatched junction bases: 10. There are 16 residues in the CDR3. CDR1 and CDR2 from the germline V gene are MDHEN and SYDVKM. CDR3 sequence reads: CASSPPGLATINEQFF. The CDR3 DNA is TGTGCCAGCAGTCCCCCGGGACTAGCGACAATCAATGAGCAGTTCTTC.

The chain links TRBV6-5 to TRBJ2-4; TRBD2 aligns across 8 bases. Germline loops: CDR1 MNHEY, CDR2 SVGAGI. V was pared by 3 bases and J by 4 bases, with 8 bases of the junction left unmatched. This CDR3 has 16 amino acids. The CDR3 loop reads CASSYPAGGGKNIQYF. The DNA for the CDR3 is TGTGCCAGCAGTTATCCTGCCGGGGGGGGGAAAAACATTCAGTACTTC.

The CDR3 DNA sequence: TGTGCCAGCAGCTCGGGACAGAACTATGGCTACACCTTC. It translates to CASSSGQNYGYTF. The genes are TRBV7-9 and TRBJ1-2, with TRBD1 matching over 7 bases. The junction had 1 base not matched to a gene; V was cut back by 4 bases and J by 2 bases. CDR3 size: 13 residues. Germline V CDR1 and CDR2: SEHNR, FQNEAQ (reference sequence). The whole variable domain, remainder taken from reference TRBV7-9 and TRBJ1-2, is DTGVSQNPRHKITKRGQNVTFRCDPISEHNRLYWYRQTLGQGPEFLTYFQNEAQLEKSRLLSDRFSAERPKGSFSTLEIQRTEQGDSAMYLCASSSGQNYGYTFGSGTRLTVV.

This chain links TRBV9 with TRBJ2-1, with D possibly called TRBD1 or TRBD2 (5 bases each). V was pared by 2 bases and J by 9 bases, with 9 bases between. The CDR3 length is 12 residues. CDR1 is SGDLS, CDR2 YYNGEE, per germline. CDR3 sequence reads: CASSVGVSEQFF. CDR3 coding DNA: TGTGCCAGCAGCGTGGGGGTAAGTGAGCAGTTCTTC.

The chain combines TRBV5-1 with TRBJ2-1; the D gene is possibly TRBD1 (5 bases). The CDR3 is 15 residues long. With 3 bases removed from V and 0 bases from J, the gap between germline ends came to 10 bases. Per germline, CDR1 SGHRS and CDR2 YFSETQ. The CDR3 region has the DNA TGCGCCAGCAGCTCTATTGACAGCTCCTACAATGAGCAGTTCTTC. Its protein is CASSSIDSSYNEQFF.

The chain carries TRBV2 and TRBJ1-5; the match to TRBD1 covers 7 bases. V dropped 6 bases and J dropped 3; count of bases not matched to a gene: 8. The germline CDR1 and CDR2 sequences are SNHLY and FYNNEI. The CDR3 is 15 amino acids. The CDR3 DNA reads TGTGCCAGCAGGAGAATAGGGGGCGTCAATCAGCCCCAGCATTTT. Amino acids: CASRRIGGVNQPQHF.

The V and J genes are TRBV7-7 and TRBJ1-4; D is uncertain. The CDR3 covers 16 residues. V shed 5 bases and J shed 5 bases, with 18 bases lying between them. The V gene's germline CDR1 is SSHAT and CDR2 FNYEAQ (reference sequence). The CDR3 spells CASSRGVGGGNEKLFF. The DNA of the CDR3 is TGTGCCAGCAGCCGTGGGGTTGGTGGAGGAAATGAAAAACTGTTTTTT.

This chain uses TRBV19 with TRBJ1-2; perhaps TRBD1 as D (5 bases). Germline V CDR1 and CDR2: LNHDA, SQIVND (reference sequence). V lost 7 bases to trimming and J lost 6 bases, with 27 bases between them. The CDR3 length is 17 residues. The CDR3 DNA reads TGTGCCAGTACCGAATACTGGGGTTCCGGGACCCACGATGGCTACACCTTC. This gives the protein CASTEYWGSGTHDGYTF.

The chain is built from TRBV3-1 (or the pseudogene TRBV3-2) and TRBJ2-3; 15 positions agree with TRBD2. Trimming removed 3 bases from V and 1 base from J; junction bases left unmatched: 14. CDR1 LGHDT and CDR2 YNNKEL come from the germline V gene (reference sequence). This CDR3 is 21 amino acids long. Written as DNA, the CDR3 is TGTGCCAGCAGCCATACTCCGGGACTAGCGGGGGGACTAACCGGCACAGATACGCAGTATTTT. Protein sequence: CASSHTPGLAGGLTGTDTQYF.

This clone has a count of ten or more. The chain employs TRBV20-1 and TRBJ1-2; TRBD1 might be the D (5 bases). CDR1 DFQATT and CDR2 SNEGSKA come from the germline V gene (reference sequence). This CDR3 comprises 15 residues. Trimming stripped 3 bases from V and 4 bases from J, with 18 bases between. The CDR3 loop reads CSASSSRVTGYGYTF. The CDR3, as DNA: TGCAGTGCTAGTTCGTCCAGGGTTACAGGCTATGGCTACACCTTC.

The chain uses TRBV6-5 and TRBJ1-3; unclear D gene. The CDR3 loop spans 13 amino acids. Trimming took 2 bases from V and 0 from J, leaving 2 bases between them. CDR1 MNHEY and CDR2 SVGAGI come from the germline V gene. CDR3 nucleotides: TGTGCCAGCAGTTACGCCTCTGGAAACACCATATATTTT. This encodes CASSYASGNTIYF.

The V gene is TRBV5-6, the J gene TRBJ2-6, with D hard to call. This CDR3 is built from 18 residues. Germline V gene sequence: CDR1 SGHDT, CDR2 YYEEEE. Trimming cost V 1 base and J 1 base, with 15 bases left between them. The CDR3 DNA sequence: TGTGCCAGCAGCTTGTACAACGTTGTGGGATCTGGGGCCAACGTCCTGACTTTC. Protein sequence: CASSLYNVVGSGANVLTF.

Only a few counts were recorded for this clone. The chain couples TRBV10-3 to TRBJ2-3; tentative D call: TRBD1 (6 bases). Germline V lookup: CDR1 ENHRY, CDR2 SYGVKD. This CDR3 contains 16 residues. With 2 bases removed from V and 0 bases from J, the gap between germline ends came to 12 bases. The CDR3 DNA is TGTGCCATCAGTGAGGGCAGGGGTACCAGCACAGATACGCAGTATTTT. Translating gives CAISEGRGTSTDTQYF.

The chain is built from TRBV4-1 and TRBJ1-1, with a possible D match to TRBD1 (6 bases). V lost 3 bases to trimming and J lost 5 bases, with 10 bases between them. The CDR3 is 13 residues long. Germline lookup yields CDR1 MGHRA and CDR2 YSYEKL. The CDR3 is CASSQGARTEAFF. The CDR3 DNA follows: TGCGCCAGCAGCCAGGGGGCAAGGACTGAAGCTTTCTTT.